This entry lists 30 T cell receptor beta chains sequenced from one sample in a study of cytomegalovirus exposure and HLA in healthy donors. Primers included in the PCR were 60 Vbeta and 13 Jbeta primers. TCRdb's table, derived via immunoSEQ multiplex PCR, lists solely in-frame clones and lacks some. The table has 80,000 to 100,000 clones, 73% seen once. Sample: PBMCs. The receptors shown here come from a man in his forties or fifties in good health and CMV-seronegative.

The chain joins TRBV10-3 to TRBJ2-7; 7 bases line up with TRBD1. Germline V gene data show CDR1 as ENHRY and CDR2 as SYGVKD. The CDR3 has 16 amino acids. V shed 3 bases, J shed 0 bases, and the junction held 8 bases outside the gene matches. CDR3: CAISDPGQGDSYEQYF. The CDR3 region has the DNA TGTGCCATCAGTGACCCGGGGCAGGGGGACTCCTACGAGCAGTACTTC.

The gene calls are TRBV27 and TRBJ2-7, with 7 bases lining up with TRBD2. From germline, CDR1 is MNHEY and CDR2 SMNVEV (reference sequence). V lost 1 base and J lost 0; bases outside the gene matches: 6. CDR3 length: 16 amino acids. The chain's CDR3 is CASSLFPSGSSYEQYF. CDR3 coding DNA: TGTGCCAGCAGTTTATTTCCTAGCGGATCCTCCTACGAGCAGTACTTC.

This sequence joins TRBV7-2 and TRBJ1-5; no clear D gene. Trimming removed 5 bases from V and 5 bases from J, with 10 bases in between. The CDR3 length is 13 residues. CDR1 is SGHTA and CDR2 is FQGNSA in the germline V gene. The CDR3 loop is CASSTRVDQPQHF. DNA for the CDR3: TGTGCCAGCAGCACGCGGGTGGATCAGCCCCAGCATTTT.

V and J are TRBV10-3 and TRBJ1-4; 9 bases fit TRBD1. The CDR3 consists of 20 residues. With 6 bases clipped from V and 6 bases from J, the junction kept 23 bases outside the gene matches. Germline CDR1 reads ENHRY; CDR2 reads SYGVKD. CDR3 in amino acids: CAISPHPGTGQGGSDEKLFF. The CDR3 DNA is TGTGCCATCAGCCCCCATCCAGGGACGGGACAGGGAGGAAGTGATGAAAAACTGTTTTTT.

V gene TRBV18 combines with J gene TRBJ2-5; no clear D. Trimming pared 3 bases from V and 2 bases from J, leaving 4 bases between. CDR1 and CDR2 (germline): KGHSH, LQKENI. The CDR3 loop spans 12 amino acids. CDR3 residues: CASSPQQETQYF. CDR3 nucleotide sequence: TGTGCCAGCTCACCTCAGCAAGAGACCCAGTACTTC.

CDR3 in DNA: TGTGCCAGCAGTCGACAGGGGGTTTATGGAAACACCATATATTTT. It encodes CASSRQGVYGNTIYF. The chain is built from TRBV27 and TRBJ1-3, with 9 bases fitting TRBD1. V lost 5 bases to trimming and J lost 3 bases; unmatched junction nucleotides: 5. The V gene's germline CDR1 is MNHEY and CDR2 SMNVEV (reference sequence). This CDR3 comprises 15 residues.

The V and J genes are TRBV5-1 and TRBJ1-1; 9 bases align to TRBD1. CDR3 length: 14 amino acids. Germline V gene data show CDR1 as SGHRS and CDR2 as YFSETQ. After removal of 4 bases from V and 4 bases from J, the junction contained 5 bases not matched to a gene. CDR3 sequence (DNA): TGCGCCAGCAGCCTTACAGGGGGCCGCACTGAAGCTTTCTTT. It encodes CASSLTGGRTEAFF.

The table lists this clone with a count of one. J is TRBJ2-3 and V is TRBV7-9; tentatively, D is TRBD2 (6 bases). From germline, CDR1 is SEHNR and CDR2 FQNEAQ (reference sequence). V was cut by 7 bases and J by 2 bases, with 13 bases left in between. The CDR3 spans 14 residues. The CDR3 protein is CASTHTGDTDTQYF. For the CDR3, the DNA is TGTGCCAGCACCCATACGGGAGACACAGATACGCAGTATTTT.

About this clone: One end of the junction does not line up with germline, which may come from a read error. The chain employs TRBV6-1 and TRBJ2-7; possible D gene TRBD1, 6 bases. CDR1 MNHNS and CDR2 SASEGT come from the germline V gene. The CDR3 totals 12 residues. Here the CDR3 DNA reads TGTGCCAGCAGTGAAGGGCAGGGGAAACTGCACTTC. It translates to CASSEGQGKLHF.

The chain has TRBV2 and TRBJ2-3; D perhaps matches TRBD1 (6 bases). The CDR3 length is 12 residues. Germline loops: CDR1 SNHLY, CDR2 FYNNEI. The V end lost 7 bases, the J end lost 3 bases, and 8 bases lay between the germline ends. CDR3 nucleotide sequence: TGTGCCAGCATGAGGGGGACAGATACGCAGTATTTT. It encodes CASMRGTDTQYF. The whole variable domain, filled in from reference TRBV2 and TRBJ2-3, reads EPEVTQTPSHQVTQMGQEVILRCVPISNHLYFYWYRQILGQKVEFLVSFYNNEISEKSEIFDDQFSVERPDGSNFTLKIRSTKLEDSAMYFCASMRGTDTQYFGPGTRLTVL.

The J gene is TRBJ2-7, the V gene TRBV7-9, with TRBD1 identical over 9 bases. This CDR3 region has 13 residues. Germline CDR1 is SEHNR and CDR2 is FQNEAQ (reference sequence). The J segment lost 5 bases and the V segment lost 6 bases, leaving 5 bases of the junction unmatched. The CDR3 DNA follows: TGTGCCAGCAGGGGACAGGGCCTGGACGAGCAGTACTTC. Its protein is CASRGQGLDEQYF.

This chain connects TRBV20-1 to TRBJ2-3; the D is unclear. The CDR3 contains 11 residues. The V end lost 5 bases, the J end lost 6 bases, and 9 bases lay between the germline ends. Germline lookup yields CDR1 DFQATT and CDR2 SNEGSKA (reference sequence). In DNA, the CDR3 is TGCAGTGCTCCCAATGTGGATACGCAGTATTTT. Amino acids: CSAPNVDTQYF.

The V call is TRBV5-1, the J call TRBJ2-3; 7 nucleotides match TRBD2. In germline, CDR1 is SGHRS, CDR2 YFSETQ. V dropped 0 bases and J dropped 2; count of bases not matched to a gene: 0. CDR3 length: 14 residues. CDR3 nucleotides: TGCGCCAGCAGCTTGGGGGACTACACAGATACGCAGTATTTT. It yields the protein CASSLGDYTDTQYF.

The chain carries TRBV29-1 and TRBJ2-1; TRBD2 aligns across 8 bases. With V trimmed by 7 bases and J by 8 bases, 10 bases remained unmatched. CDR3 length: 13 amino acids. CDR1 and CDR2 from the germline V gene are SQVTM and ANQGSEA. Written as DNA, the CDR3 is TGCAGCGCTATCGGGGGGGAGGATGATGAGCAGTTCTTC. This codes for CSAIGGEDDEQFF.

Turning to this clone: The limits of the CDR3 on the DNA are not certain, so only TCRdb's listed CDR3 is given. The genes are TRBV13 and TRBJ2-3; the D call in the table, TRBD2, was not verified against the DNA. The CDR3 region is 16 residues in length, termini included. The germline V gene has CDR1 PRHDT and CDR2 FYEKMQ (reference sequence). CDR3 residues: CASSFRFGGATDTQYF.

The chain has TRBV15 and TRBJ2-1, with 8 bases that match TRBD1. This CDR3 contains 14 residues. Germline CDR1 reads LNHNV; CDR2 reads YYDKDF (reference sequence). V lost 7 bases, J lost 6 bases, and 8 bases stayed unmatched. The CDR3 DNA reads TGTGCCACCAACCTCCCCGGACAGGGCAATGAGCAGTTCTTC. It encodes CATNLPGQGNEQFF.

V is TRBV18 and J is TRBJ2-3, with a weak D call TRBD2 (6 bases). The CDR3 extends over 15 amino acids. V lost 6 bases and J 14 bases, leaving 27 bases between the germline ends. Germline V gene sequence: CDR1 KGHSH, CDR2 LQKENI. The chain's CDR3 is CASSSEGGDGVRRYF. The DNA for the CDR3 is TGTGCCAGCTCTTCCGAGGGCGGGGACGGGGTCCGGCGGTATTTT.

V gene TRBV21-1 combines with J gene TRBJ2-5; TRBD2, the D gene given by the table, was not confirmed from the DNA. TRBV21-1 is classified as a pseudogene. CDR3 length: 15 residues. DNA for the CDR3: TGTGCCAGCAGCCCGAGGCGGCAGTACCAAGAGACCCAGTACTTC. Translating gives CASSPRRQYQETQYF.

The chain has TRBV6-5 and TRBJ1-4; no clear D gene. Trimming took off 7 bases at V and 4 bases at J, with 10 bases between the two ends. Germline V gene lookup returns CDR1 MNHEY and CDR2 SVGAGI. The CDR3 is 13 amino acids. The CDR3, as DNA: TGTGCCAGCATTCCGGGATTTAATGAAAAACTGTTTTTT. Protein sequence: CASIPGFNEKLFF.

This clone was observed a handful of times. The V call is TRBV28, the J call TRBJ1-2, with TRBD1 matching over 10 bases. CDR3 length: 15 amino acids. Trimming at V came to 6 bases and at J to 8 bases, leaving 12 bases not matched to a gene. The germline V gene has CDR1 MDHEN and CDR2 SYDVKM. CDR3 DNA: TGTGCCAGCAGACCCGGGACAGGGGACCTGGGGGGCTACACCTTC. This translates into CASRPGTGDLGGYTF.

The chain is built from TRBV7-2 and TRBJ1-6, with 9 bases that match TRBD1. With V trimmed by 2 bases and J by 7 bases, 3 bases remained unmatched. The length of the CDR3 is 15 residues. From germline, CDR1 is SGHTA and CDR2 FQGNSA. This CDR3 reads CASSLTGTGNSPLHF. Here the CDR3 DNA reads TGTGCCAGCAGCTTAACCGGGACAGGGAATTCACCCCTCCACTTT.

This chain links TRBV5-1 with TRBJ1-6; D uncertain. Germline loops: CDR1 SGHRS, CDR2 YFSETQ. With 0 bases removed from V and 5 bases from J, the gap between germline ends came to 6 bases. This CDR3 is built from 14 residues. The CDR3 nucleotides are TGCGCCAGCAGCTTGGGACAAAATAATTCACCCCTCCACTTT. It specifies CASSLGQNNSPLHF.

This chain links TRBV29-1 with TRBJ1-4, with 7 bases lining up with TRBD1. From germline, CDR1 is SQVTM and CDR2 ANQGSEA. The CDR3 spans 13 residues. Trimming removed 6 bases from V and 3 bases from J; junction bases left unmatched: 4. CDR3 protein: CSVTGTANEKLFF. The DNA of the CDR3 is TGCAGCGTGACCGGGACAGCTAATGAAAAACTGTTTTTT.

The chain combines TRBV2 with TRBJ1-4; D is possibly TRBD1 (5 bases). Germline V gene data show CDR1 as SNHLY and CDR2 as FYNNEI. Deletions cut 3 bases from V and 7 bases from J, with 12 bases between. The CDR3 spans 14 residues. The CDR3 DNA is TGTGCCAGCAGTGACAGGGTGGGCGTTGAAAAACTGTTTTTT. Protein product: CASSDRVGVEKLFF.

The chain couples TRBV4-3 to TRBJ1-2; 7 nucleotides agree with TRBD1. CDR3 size: 16 residues. The junction had 13 bases not matched to a gene; V was cut back by 4 bases and J by 5 bases. Germline V gene lookup returns CDR1 LGHNA and CDR2 YSLEER. The CDR3 DNA sequence: TGCGCCAGCAGCCCTGGAGAAGGGACAGACTTATATGGCTACACCTTC. It codes for CASSPGEGTDLYGYTF.

The chain carries TRBV7-9 and TRBJ1-1, with TRBD1 matching over 7 bases. V was clipped by 5 bases and J by 7 bases; unmatched bases: 10. Germline CDR1 SEHNR, CDR2 FQNEAQ (reference sequence). The CDR3 is 14 amino acids. CDR3 region: CASSQQTGSGEAFF. CDR3 in DNA: TGTGCCAGCAGCCAGCAGACAGGGTCTGGTGAAGCTTTCTTT.

V gene TRBV19 combines with J gene TRBJ2-3; 8 nucleotides agree with TRBD1. CDR1 and CDR2 (germline): LNHDA, SQIVND (reference sequence). The CDR3 contains 14 residues. Trimming removed 3 bases from V and 3 bases from J; junction bases left unmatched: 2. This CDR3 is CASSIRQGTDTQYF. CDR3 in DNA: TGTGCCAGTAGTATCCGACAGGGGACAGATACGCAGTATTTT.

This sequence joins TRBV6-4 and TRBJ2-3; TRBD2 matches at 8 bases. The CDR3 runs to 15 residues. The germline V gene encodes CDR1 MRHNA and CDR2 SNTAGT. Trimming took 4 bases from V and 3 from J; bases not matched to a gene: 6. CDR3 coding DNA: TGTGCCAGCAGTGGCGGAGGCGGGGGGACAGATACGCAGTATTTT. Amino acid sequence: CASSGGGGGTDTQYF.

The chain joins TRBV5-4 to TRBJ2-1, with D hard to call. V lost 5 bases and J lost 0, with 12 bases in between. Germline V gene data show CDR1 as SGHNT and CDR2 as YYREEE (reference sequence). The CDR3 is 15 amino acids. As DNA, the CDR3 is TGTGCCAGCAGATCTCCCTCCAGCTCCTACAATGAGCAGTTCTTC. It codes for CASRSPSSSYNEQFF.

In this sample, this clone turned up once. The rearrangement uses TRBV5-1 and TRBJ2-2, with 9 positions matching TRBD1. CDR1 and CDR2 from the germline V gene are SGHRS and YFSETQ. The CDR3 sequence is 15 residues long. The V segment lost 3 bases and the J segment 4 bases; nucleotides outside the gene matches: 4. CDR3 loop: CASSYGTGSTGELFF. The CDR3 DNA reads as TGCGCCAGCAGCTATGGGACAGGGAGCACCGGGGAGCTGTTTTTT.